This T cell receptor beta chain was profiled in a study of monozygotic twins with inflammatory bowel disease. Germline CDR1 is LGHDT and CDR2 is YNNKEL (reference sequence). CDR3 length: 13 residues. Researchers used template switching to add UMIs featuring a 6-nucleotide sample barcode. Two nested PCRs, of about 16 and 10 cycles, processed TCRalpha and TCRbeta cDNA. From its re-call of the 5' RACE reads, TCRdb lists each CDR3 protein once, without DNA. Recorded for this sample: some 150,000 distinct CDR3 sequences. The chain combines TRBV3-1 with TRBJ2-4. The sample consisted of blood. This TCR was sampled from a human donor with ulcerative colitis or Crohn's disease, or a healthy co-twin of an affected twin (not recorded which). The CDR3 spells CASSQDRGNIQYF.